The 7 T cell receptor beta chains below were found in one sample sequenced in a study of shared clonotypes between healthy human individuals. This table comes from immunoSEQ multiplex PCR, and its TCRdb copy is limited to in-frame clones, with some not included. The table records roughly 650,000 clones, approximately 96% of them present only once. Cells designated naive CD8 were CD45RO-negative and were positively selected for CCR7, with terminally differentiated effector memory CD45RA+ cells excluded. Sample: naive CD8+ T cells sorted from blood. The receptor source for this set is a woman aged 25 to 39 in good health.

The chain couples TRBV5-6 to TRBJ2-2; no firm D call. Per germline, CDR1 SGHDT and CDR2 YYEEEE. The ends were cut back, 3 bases at V and 0 bases at J, with 12 bases in the middle. The CDR3 sequence is 16 residues long. Here the CDR3 reads CASSYLTRSNTGELFF. For the CDR3, the DNA is TGTGCCAGCAGCTACCTTACACGCTCGAACACCGGGGAGCTGTTTTTT.

The CDR3 nucleotides are TGTGCCAGCAGTTTATTTCTAGGGGAAGAGACCCAGTACTTC. Translated: CASSLFLGEETQYF. The V gene is TRBV28, the J gene TRBJ2-5, with D possibly being TRBD1 (5 bases). Per germline, CDR1 MDHEN and CDR2 SYDVKM. Deletions cut 1 base from V and 3 bases from J, with 9 bases between. The CDR3 has 14 amino acids. The complete variable domain, with remaining parts taken from reference TRBV28 and TRBJ2-5, reads DVKVTQSSRYLVKRTGEKVFLECVQDMDHENMFWYRQDPGLGLRLIYFSYDVKMKEKGDIPEGYSVSREKKERFSLILESASTNQTSMYLCASSLFLGEETQYFGPGTRLLVL.

This chain links TRBV7-6 with TRBJ2-3, with no clear D. This CDR3 contains 13 residues. CDR1 is SGHVS, CDR2 FNYEAQ, per germline. V lost 5 bases, J lost 5 bases, and 11 bases lay in between. CDR3 region: CASSPVHLDTQYF. CDR3 DNA sequence: TGTGCCAGCAGCCCAGTCCACCTAGATACGCAGTATTTT.

The rearrangement links TRBV6-5 to TRBJ2-7; perhaps TRBD1 as D (5 bases). The V gene's germline CDR1 is MNHEY and CDR2 SVGAGI. The CDR3 runs to 13 residues. V shed 5 bases and J shed 0 bases, with 8 bases lying between them. This CDR3 reads CASSPRVSYEQYF. For the CDR3, the DNA is TGTGCCAGCAGTCCCAGGGTCTCCTACGAGCAGTACTTC.

The chain links TRBV11-2 to TRBJ2-5; the D call may be TRBD1 or TRBD2 (5 bases each). The V gene's germline CDR1 is SGHAT and CDR2 FQNNGV. CDR3 length: 13 residues. V lost 8 bases, J lost 5 bases, and 15 bases lay in between. CDR3 residues: CASGHRGLETQYF. The DNA of the CDR3 is TGTGCCAGCGGACACAGAGGGTTGGAGACCCAGTACTTC.

The V call is TRBV13, the J call TRBJ1-3; D gene unclear. The germline CDR1 and CDR2 sequences are PRHDT and FYEKMQ (reference sequence). This CDR3 is 15 amino acids long. V was clipped by 3 bases and J by 3 bases, with 12 bases between them. CDR3 amino acids: CASSFTAAYGNTIYF. The CDR3 bases are TGTGCCAGCAGCTTCACGGCAGCTTATGGAAACACCATATATTTT. Filled out from reference TRBV13 and TRBJ1-3, the complete variable domain reads AAGVIQSPRHLIKEKRETATLKCYPIPRHDTVYWYQQGPGQDPQFLISFYEKMQSDKGSIPDRFSAQQFSDYHSELNMSSLELGDSALYFCASSFTAAYGNTIYFGEGSWLTVV.

V is TRBV13 and J is TRBJ2-7; D gene unclear. Germline CDR1 PRHDT, CDR2 FYEKMQ (reference sequence). The V end was cut by 1 base, the J end by 2 bases, with 9 bases between. This CDR3 contains 14 residues. CDR3 loop: CASSLAASTYEQYF. In nucleotides, the CDR3 is TGTGCCAGCAGCTTAGCGGCCAGTACCTACGAGCAGTACTTC.